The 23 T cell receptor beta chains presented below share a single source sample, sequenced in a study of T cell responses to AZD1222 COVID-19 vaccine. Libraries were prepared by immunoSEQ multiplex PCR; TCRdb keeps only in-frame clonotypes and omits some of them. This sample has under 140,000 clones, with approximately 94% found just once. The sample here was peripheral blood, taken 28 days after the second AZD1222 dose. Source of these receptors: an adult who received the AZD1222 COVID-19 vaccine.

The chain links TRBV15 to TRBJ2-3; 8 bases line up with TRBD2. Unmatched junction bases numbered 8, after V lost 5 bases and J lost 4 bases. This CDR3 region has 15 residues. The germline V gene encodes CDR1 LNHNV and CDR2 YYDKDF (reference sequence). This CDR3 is CATSAQTSGADTQYF. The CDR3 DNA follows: TGTGCCACCAGCGCACAAACTAGCGGAGCAGATACGCAGTATTTT.

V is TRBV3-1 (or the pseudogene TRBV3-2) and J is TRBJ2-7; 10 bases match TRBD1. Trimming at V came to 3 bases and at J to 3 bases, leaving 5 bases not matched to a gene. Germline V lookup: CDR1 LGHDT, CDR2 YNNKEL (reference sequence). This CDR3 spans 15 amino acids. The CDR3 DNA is TGTGCCAGCAGCCAGACCGACAGGGGGCTCTACGAGCAGTACTTC. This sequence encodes CASSQTDRGLYEQYF.

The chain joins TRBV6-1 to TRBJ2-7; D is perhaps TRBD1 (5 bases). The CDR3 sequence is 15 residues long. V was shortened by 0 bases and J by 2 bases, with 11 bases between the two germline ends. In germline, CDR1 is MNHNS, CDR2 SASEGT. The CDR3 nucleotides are TGTGCCAGCAGTGAAGCAAGGGGTGCCCCCTACGAGCAGTACTTC. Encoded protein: CASSEARGAPYEQYF.

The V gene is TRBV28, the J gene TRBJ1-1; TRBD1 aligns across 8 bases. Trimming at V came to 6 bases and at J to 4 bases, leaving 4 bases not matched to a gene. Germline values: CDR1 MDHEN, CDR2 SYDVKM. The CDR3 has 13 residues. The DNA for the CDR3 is TGTGCCAGCAGATTTACAGGGGGCACTGAAGCTTTCTTT. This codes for CASRFTGGTEAFF.

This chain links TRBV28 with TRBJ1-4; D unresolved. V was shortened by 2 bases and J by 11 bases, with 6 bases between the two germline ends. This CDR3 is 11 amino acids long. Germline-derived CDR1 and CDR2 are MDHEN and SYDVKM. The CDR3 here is CASSLRDKLFF. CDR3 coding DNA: TGTGCCAGCAGTTTACGAGACAAACTGTTTTTT.

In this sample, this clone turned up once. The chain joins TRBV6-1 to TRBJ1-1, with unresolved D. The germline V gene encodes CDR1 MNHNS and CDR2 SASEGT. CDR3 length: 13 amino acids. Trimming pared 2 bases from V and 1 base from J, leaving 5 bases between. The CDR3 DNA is TGTGCCAGCAGTGAACTTGGGAACACTGAAGCTTTCTTT. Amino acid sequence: CASSELGNTEAFF.

The CDR3 coding sequence is TGTGCCAGCAAAGGGCAGAACAATCAGCCCCAGCATTTT. Its protein is CASKGQNNQPQHF. The genes are TRBV2 and TRBJ1-5, with unresolved D. The CDR3 length is 13 residues. Per the germline V gene, CDR1 is SNHLY and CDR2 is FYNNEI. The ends were cut back, 7 bases at V and 3 bases at J, with 10 bases in the middle.

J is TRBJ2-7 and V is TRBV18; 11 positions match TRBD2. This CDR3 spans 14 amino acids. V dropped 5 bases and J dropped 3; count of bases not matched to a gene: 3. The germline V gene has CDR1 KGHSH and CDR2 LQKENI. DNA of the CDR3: TGTGCCAGCTCAACTGGGACTAGCGGCTACGAGCAGTACTTC. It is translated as CASSTGTSGYEQYF.

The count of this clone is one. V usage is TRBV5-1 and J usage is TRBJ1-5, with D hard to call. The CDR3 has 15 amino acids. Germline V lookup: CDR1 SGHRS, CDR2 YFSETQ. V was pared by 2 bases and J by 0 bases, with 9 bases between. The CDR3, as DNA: TGCGCCAGCAGCTTAGGCGGATCTAGCAATCAGCCCCAGCATTTT. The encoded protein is CASSLGGSSNQPQHF.

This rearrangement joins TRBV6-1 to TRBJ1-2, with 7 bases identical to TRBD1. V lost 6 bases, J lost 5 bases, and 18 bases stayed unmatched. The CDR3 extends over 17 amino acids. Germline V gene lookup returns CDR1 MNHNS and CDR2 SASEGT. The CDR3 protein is CASSETGTAEPYYGYTF. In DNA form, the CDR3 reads TGTGCCAGCAGCGAAACCGGGACAGCCGAACCATATTATGGCTACACCTTC.

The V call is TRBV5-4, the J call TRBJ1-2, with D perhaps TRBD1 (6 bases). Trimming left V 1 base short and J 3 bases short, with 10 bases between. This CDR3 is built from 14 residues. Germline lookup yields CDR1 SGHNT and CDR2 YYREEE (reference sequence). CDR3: CASSLRGGDYGYTF. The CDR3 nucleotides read TGTGCCAGCAGCTTGAGAGGGGGGGACTATGGCTACACCTTC.

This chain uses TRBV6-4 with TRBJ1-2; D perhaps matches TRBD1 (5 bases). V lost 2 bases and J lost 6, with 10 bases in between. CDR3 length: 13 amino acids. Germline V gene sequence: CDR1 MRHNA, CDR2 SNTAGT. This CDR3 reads CASSDTGEHGYTF. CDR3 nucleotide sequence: TGTGCCAGCAGTGACACGGGGGAACATGGCTACACCTTC.

The CDR3: CASSQLSSDGLGGLFF. The DNA for the CDR3 is TGTGCCAGCAGCCAACTAAGCAGTGACGGACTCGGGGGACTGTTTTTT. This chain connects TRBV4-2 to TRBJ1-4, with D tentatively TRBD1 (5 bases). This CDR3 contains 16 residues. V lost 2 bases to trimming and J lost 13 bases, with 23 bases between them. Looked up from germline, CDR1 is LGHNA and CDR2 is YNFKEQ.

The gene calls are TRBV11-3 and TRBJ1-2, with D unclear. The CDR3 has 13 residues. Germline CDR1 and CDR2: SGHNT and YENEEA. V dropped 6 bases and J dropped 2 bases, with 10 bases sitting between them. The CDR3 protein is CASRQGANYGYTF. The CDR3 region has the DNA TGTGCCAGCAGGCAAGGTGCGAACTATGGCTACACCTTC.

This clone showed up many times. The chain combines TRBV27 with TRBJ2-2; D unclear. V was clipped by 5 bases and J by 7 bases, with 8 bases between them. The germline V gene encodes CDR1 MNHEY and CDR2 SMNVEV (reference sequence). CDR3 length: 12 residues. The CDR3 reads CASSDFGGELFF. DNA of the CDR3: TGTGCCAGCAGTGACTTCGGCGGGGAGCTGTTTTTT.

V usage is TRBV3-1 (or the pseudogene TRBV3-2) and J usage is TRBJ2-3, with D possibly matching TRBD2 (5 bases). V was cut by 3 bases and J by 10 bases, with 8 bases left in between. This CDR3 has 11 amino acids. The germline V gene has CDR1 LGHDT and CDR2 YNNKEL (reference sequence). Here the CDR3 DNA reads TGTGCCAGCAGCCAGCCGGGATCGCAGTATTTT. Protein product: CASSQPGSQYF.

As DNA, the CDR3 is TGTGCCTGGAGTGTGATCACTGAAGCTTTCTTT. Translated: CAWSVITEAFF. V usage is TRBV30 and J usage is TRBJ1-1; D gene unclear. The CDR3 is 11 amino acids. V was cut by 0 bases and J by 4 bases, with 3 bases left in between. From germline, CDR1 is GTSNPN and CDR2 SVGIG (reference sequence).

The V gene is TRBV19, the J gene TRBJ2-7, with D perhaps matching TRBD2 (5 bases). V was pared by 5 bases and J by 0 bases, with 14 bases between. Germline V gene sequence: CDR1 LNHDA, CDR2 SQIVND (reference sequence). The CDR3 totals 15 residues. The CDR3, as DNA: TGTGCCAGTAGTCCCTGGACTTCTAGCTCCTACGAGCAGTACTTC. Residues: CASSPWTSSSYEQYF.

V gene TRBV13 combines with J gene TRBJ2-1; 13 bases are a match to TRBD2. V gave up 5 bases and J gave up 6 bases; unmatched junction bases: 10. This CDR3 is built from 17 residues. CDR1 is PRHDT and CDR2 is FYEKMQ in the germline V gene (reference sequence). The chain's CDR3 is CASSGSGLAGDSNEQFF. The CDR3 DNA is TGTGCCAGCAGCGGAAGCGGACTAGCGGGAGACAGCAATGAGCAGTTCTTC.

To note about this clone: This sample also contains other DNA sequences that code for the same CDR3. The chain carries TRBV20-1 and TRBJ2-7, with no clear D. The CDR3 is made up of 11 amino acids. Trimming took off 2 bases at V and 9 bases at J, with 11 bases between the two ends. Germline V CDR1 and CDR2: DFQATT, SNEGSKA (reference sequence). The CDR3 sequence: CSARSFNGQYF. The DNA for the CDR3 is TGCAGTGCTAGATCCTTCAATGGGCAGTACTTC.

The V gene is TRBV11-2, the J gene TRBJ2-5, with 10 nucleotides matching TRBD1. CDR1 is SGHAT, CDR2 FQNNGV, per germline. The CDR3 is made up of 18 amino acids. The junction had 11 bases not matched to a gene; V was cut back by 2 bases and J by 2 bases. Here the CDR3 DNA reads TGTGCCAGCAGCTTATGGGACAGGGGCCCGGGGGTACAAGAGACCCAGTACTTC. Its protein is CASSLWDRGPGVQETQYF.

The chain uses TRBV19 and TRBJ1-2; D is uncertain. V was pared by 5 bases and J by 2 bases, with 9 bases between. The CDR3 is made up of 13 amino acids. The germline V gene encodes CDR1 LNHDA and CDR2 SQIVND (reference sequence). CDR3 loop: CASSLTENYGYTF. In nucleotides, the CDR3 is TGTGCCAGTAGTCTGACCGAGAACTATGGCTACACCTTC.

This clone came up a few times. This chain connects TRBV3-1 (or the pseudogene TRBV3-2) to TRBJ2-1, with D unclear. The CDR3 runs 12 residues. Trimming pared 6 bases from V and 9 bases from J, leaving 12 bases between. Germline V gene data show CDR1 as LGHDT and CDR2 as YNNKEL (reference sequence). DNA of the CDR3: TGTGCCAGCAGACTACAAGGCGGTGAGCAGTTCTTC. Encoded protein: CASRLQGGEQFF.